This TCR beta chain was profiled in a study of radiation and T cells in renal cell carcinoma. Study-level findings and limits: Without pretreatment biopsies, baseline tumor clonotype presence was undetermined.

Stated time point: baseline pretreatment blood. Treatment specified: 15 Gy SBRT to primary tumor, nephrectomy 4 weeks later. The germline gives CDR1 MNHNS, CDR2 SASEGT. V was clipped by 8 bases and J by 4 bases, with 14 bases between them. The CDR3 is 13 amino acids. Regarding this clone: Antigen: not known.

Using immunoSEQ multiplex PCR, the repertoire was profiled, and TCRdb retains in-frame clones only, with some absent. The sample contains more than 140,000 clones, approximately 87% of which appear only once. This receptor was taken from a woman aged 45-65 years with renal cell carcinoma. The chain combines TRBV6-1 with TRBJ1-2; unclear D gene. Source: blood, taken from a patient whose treatment included radiotherapy and nephrectomy. CDR3 in amino acids: CASQLEGPYGYTF. The CDR3 coding sequence is TGTGCCAGCCAATTGGAGGGCCCCTATGGCTACACCTTC.